The 30 T cell receptor beta chains below come from one sample, sequenced in a study of chemoradiotherapy in HPV16-positive cancers. The protocol was immunoSEQ multiplex PCR, while the TCRdb copy is restricted to in-frame clones and leaves out a portion. The table has about 21,000 clones, 75% to 90% seen once. The sample consisted of blood, taken from a patient who underwent chemoradiotherapy. Every receptor here comes from a human donor with HPV-associated anogenital cancer.

The chain joins TRBV18 to TRBJ2-5; possibly TRBD2 for D (6 bases). The CDR3 totals 14 residues. CDR1 and CDR2 from the germline V gene are KGHSH and LQKENI. The ends were cut back, 0 bases at V and 1 base at J, with 6 bases in the middle. DNA for the CDR3: TGTGCCAGCTCACCACCGGGACTCCAAGAGACCCAGTACTTC. This sequence encodes CASSPPGLQETQYF.

This clone appeared once. V gene TRBV19 combines with J gene TRBJ2-2; 9 nucleotides line up with TRBD1. Unmatched junction bases numbered 12, after V lost 9 bases and J lost 7 bases. Germline V CDR1 and CDR2: LNHDA, SQIVND (reference sequence). The CDR3 length is 15 residues. CDR3 DNA sequence: TGTGCCAGCTCTTTCTCCGGGACAGGGATCGGGGAGCTGTTTTTT. Its translation: CASSFSGTGIGELFF.

CDR3 DNA: TGTGCCAGCTCAGAGGTACCGGGACAGGGTTCCGAGCAGTACTTC. Translation: CASSEVPGQGSEQYF. The chain joins TRBV18 to TRBJ2-7, with TRBD1 matching over 9 bases. Trimming at V came to 5 bases and at J to 6 bases, leaving 11 bases not matched to a gene. The CDR3 has 15 amino acids. Germline CDR1 is KGHSH and CDR2 is LQKENI.

The rearrangement joins TRBV7-6 to TRBJ1-4; D call uncertain. The CDR3 has 16 amino acids. CDR1 and CDR2 from the germline V gene are SGHVS and FNYEAQ. V was shortened by 5 bases and J by 8 bases, with 21 bases between the two germline ends. The CDR3 bases are TGTGCCAGCAGCCAAGCAAGATTCGGGCTGTTGGAAAAACTGTTTTTT. Its protein is CASSQARFGLLEKLFF.

The chain has TRBV4-3 and TRBJ2-1; no definite D call. Germline CDR1 and CDR2: LGHNA and YSLEER. This CDR3 has 14 residues. Trimming took 4 bases from V and 2 from J, leaving 9 bases between them. This CDR3 is CASSLNAAYNEQFF. CDR3 sequence (DNA): TGCGCCAGCAGCCTGAACGCGGCCTACAATGAGCAGTTCTTC.

The chain employs TRBV5-1 and TRBJ2-3, with 10 nucleotides matching TRBD1. CDR1 is SGHRS, CDR2 YFSETQ, per germline. Trimming removed 3 bases from V and 0 bases from J; junction bases left unmatched: 4. The CDR3 length is 16 residues. The CDR3 bases are TGCGCCAGCAGCTGGGGGACAGGGGATAGCACAGATACGCAGTATTTT. It is translated as CASSWGTGDSTDTQYF.

The chain combines TRBV18 with TRBJ2-1, with TRBD1 identical over 7 bases. CDR1 is KGHSH and CDR2 is LQKENI in the germline V gene. This CDR3 region has 14 residues. V lost 2 bases, J lost 4 bases, and 2 bases stayed unmatched. CDR3 coding DNA: TGTGCCAGCTCACCAGAGGACAGGTACAATGAGCAGTTCTTC. Amino acids: CASSPEDRYNEQFF.

The gene calls are TRBV6-6 and TRBJ1-1; D gene unclear. Looked up from germline, CDR1 is MNHNY and CDR2 is SVGAGI (reference sequence). Trimming removed 7 bases at V and 0 bases at J, with 6 bases between. CDR3 size: 12 residues. Written as DNA, the CDR3 is TGTGCCAGCACCTTAGTGAACACTGAAGCTTTCTTT. Protein: CASTLVNTEAFF.

On this clone: At one end the junction does not follow the germline gene, possibly because of a read error. V gene TRBV7-9 combines with J gene TRBJ2-7, with 7 bases identical to TRBD1. The CDR3 extends over 14 amino acids. CDR1 SEHNR and CDR2 FQNEAQ come from the germline V gene (reference sequence). CDR3: CATKTTGASNEQYF. The CDR3 DNA reads TGTGCCACTAAAACAACAGGGGCCTCCAACGAGCAGTACTTC.

V and J are TRBV7-6 and TRBJ1-1; TRBD1 matches at 8 bases. Looked up from germline, CDR1 is SGHVS and CDR2 is FNYEAQ. Unmatched junction bases numbered 9, after V lost 3 bases and J lost 3 bases. The CDR3 runs 16 residues. The CDR3 region has the DNA TGTGCCAGCAGCTTTGGGCGGGCAGGGGGCCACACTGAAGCTTTCTTT. This encodes CASSFGRAGGHTEAFF.

DNA of the CDR3: TGTGCCAGCAGCCCCCCCCGGACAGACTATGGCTACACCTTC. Protein product: CASSPPRTDYGYTF. The chain is built from TRBV7-2 and TRBJ1-2; perhaps TRBD1 as D (6 bases). Trimming removed 5 bases at V and 3 bases at J, with 13 bases between. This CDR3 is 14 amino acids long. In germline, CDR1 is SGHTA, CDR2 FQGNSA.

The gene calls are TRBV4-1 and TRBJ1-1, with no clear D. The CDR3 has 11 amino acids. The V and J ends lost 5 bases and 11 bases respectively, with 12 bases between them. The germline V gene encodes CDR1 MGHRA and CDR2 YSYEKL. The CDR3 region has the DNA TGCGCCAGCAGCTCCGCGGCAGAGGCTTTCTTT. This translates into CASSSAAEAFF.

This sequence joins TRBV6-1 and TRBJ2-1, with 8 bases aligning to TRBD1. V was pared by 3 bases and J by 7 bases, with 8 bases of the junction left unmatched. The germline CDR1 and CDR2 sequences are MNHNS and SASEGT. The CDR3 runs to 15 residues. CDR3: CASSDYRDRMNEQFF. Written as DNA, the CDR3 is TGTGCCAGCAGTGACTACCGGGACAGGATGAATGAGCAGTTCTTC.

This clone was seen a single time. The chain is built from TRBV11-3 and TRBJ2-1; TRBD2 agrees at 12 bases. Germline V gives CDR1 SGHNT, CDR2 YENEEA. Trimming removed 5 bases from V and 0 bases from J; junction bases left unmatched: 14. The CDR3 totals 20 residues. The CDR3 reads CASSPKLAGGINSSYNEQFF. Here the CDR3 DNA reads TGTGCCAGCAGCCCTAAACTAGCGGGGGGTATTAATAGCTCCTACAATGAGCAGTTCTTC.

The chain couples TRBV29-1 to TRBJ2-2, with 10 bases identical to TRBD1. Germline lookup yields CDR1 SQVTM and CDR2 ANQGSEA. CDR3 length: 16 residues. J lost 4 bases, V lost 4 bases, and 9 bases had no gene match. The CDR3 DNA sequence: TGCAGCGTTGTGGCGGGACAGGGGCGAATCACCGGGGAGCTGTTTTTT. Encoded protein: CSVVAGQGRITGELFF.

This clone was seen just once. This chain uses TRBV7-2 with TRBJ1-3, with unresolved D. V dropped 2 bases and J dropped 0 bases, with 8 bases sitting between them. There are 15 residues in the CDR3. CDR1 and CDR2 from the germline V gene are SGHTA and FQGNSA. The CDR3 nucleotides are TGTGCCAGCAGCTTAACCCGGATCTCTGGAAACACCATATATTTT. Its translation: CASSLTRISGNTIYF.

This chain uses TRBV29-1 with TRBJ1-1, with 9 bases fitting TRBD1. CDR3 size: 14 residues. Germline lookup yields CDR1 SQVTM and CDR2 ANQGSEA. V gave up 6 bases and J gave up 3 bases; unmatched junction bases: 8. This CDR3 reads CSVTGGRGDTEAFF. The CDR3 region has the DNA TGCAGCGTGACAGGGGGAAGAGGAGACACTGAAGCTTTCTTT.

This chain uses TRBV6-6 with TRBJ2-7; tentative D call: TRBD1 (5 bases). The CDR3 is 15 residues long. CDR1 is MNHNY and CDR2 is SVGAGI in the germline V gene (reference sequence). Trimming took off 5 bases at V and 1 base at J, with 15 bases between the two ends. CDR3: CASSRYIDSSYEQYF. DNA of the CDR3: TGTGCCAGCAGTCGGTACATCGACAGTTCCTACGAGCAGTACTTC.

This clone was seen only once. The chain has TRBV10-2 and TRBJ2-7; D is possibly TRBD2 (5 bases). Trimming took 2 bases from V and 0 from J, leaving 8 bases between them. Germline-derived CDR1 and CDR2 are WSHSY and SAAADI. The CDR3 is 14 amino acids. The CDR3 DNA is TGCGCCAGCAGTGAGGATAGCGCCTCCTACGAGCAGTACTTC. Residues: CASSEDSASYEQYF.

The chain has TRBV4-1 and TRBJ1-4, with 8 nucleotides matching TRBD1. The V gene's germline CDR1 is MGHRA and CDR2 YSYEKL. This CDR3 has 15 amino acids. J was trimmed by 6 bases and V by 0 bases; bases with no gene match: 3. Written as DNA, the CDR3 is TGCGCCAGCAGCCAAGAGGACAGGGAGGATGAAAAACTGTTTTTT. This codes for CASSQEDREDEKLFF.

V usage is TRBV12-5 and J usage is TRBJ2-3, with 13 bases fitting TRBD2. Germline CDR1 and CDR2: LGHNT and FRNRAP. J was trimmed by 4 bases and V by 8 bases; bases with no gene match: 6. CDR3 length equals 15 residues. The CDR3 loop reads CASSPGLAGADTQYF. For the CDR3, the DNA is TGTGCTAGTTCTCCCGGACTAGCGGGGGCAGATACGCAGTATTTT.

This rearrangement joins TRBV9 to TRBJ2-3; D uncertain. The V gene lost 0 bases and the J gene lost 6 bases, with 14 bases spanning the gap. The CDR3 extends over 15 amino acids. Germline CDR1 reads SGDLS; CDR2 reads YYNGEE. CDR3 coding DNA: TGTGCCAGCAGCGTAGTGACCGGTGGAAGGGATACGCAGTATTTT. Translation gives CASSVVTGGRDTQYF.

The rearrangement uses TRBV11-3 and TRBJ1-1; D is perhaps TRBD1 (6 bases). Trimming cost V 5 bases and J 3 bases, with 10 bases left between them. Germline CDR1 is SGHNT and CDR2 is YENEEA. This CDR3 is built from 13 residues. CDR3 bases: TGTGCCAGCAGCCTGAGGGGGGACACTGAAGCTTTCTTT. Protein: CASSLRGDTEAFF. Full variable domain (outside the CDR3, taken from reference TRBV11-3 and TRBJ1-1): EAGVVQSPRYKIIEKKQPVAFWCNPISGHNTLYWYLQNLGQGPELLIRYENEEAVDDSQLPKDRFSAERLKGVDSTLKIQPAELGDSAVYLCASSLRGDTEAFFGQGTRLTVV.

V and J are TRBV4-3 and TRBJ2-6, with a tentative D call TRBD1 (5 bases). Deletions cut 0 bases from V and 1 base from J, with 10 bases between. This CDR3 comprises 17 residues. Germline V gene data show CDR1 as LGHNA and CDR2 as YSLEER. The CDR3 nucleotides read TGCGCCAGCAGCCAAGAGTCAGGGCATTCTGGGGCCAACGTCCTGACTTTC. This gives the protein CASSQESGHSGANVLTF.

The gene calls are TRBV6-5 and TRBJ2-7, with 9 bases that match TRBD2. CDR3 size: 15 residues. The V and J ends lost 6 bases and 2 bases, in that order; junction bases with no gene match: 8. CDR1 is MNHEY and CDR2 is SVGAGI in the germline V gene. CDR3 sequence reads: CASRPLAGVTYEQYF. The CDR3 DNA reads TGTGCCAGCAGACCACTAGCGGGCGTCACCTACGAGCAGTACTTC.

This rearrangement joins TRBV19 to TRBJ2-6, with D possibly matching TRBD1 (6 bases). Germline assignment: CDR1 LNHDA and CDR2 SQIVND (reference sequence). The length of the CDR3 is 13 residues. Trimming pared 10 bases from V and 7 bases from J, leaving 14 bases between. The DNA of the CDR3 is TGTGCCACATCCCCGACAGGAGCCAACGTCCTGACTTTC. It encodes CATSPTGANVLTF.

J is TRBJ2-7 and V is TRBV6-1; 9 positions agree with TRBD1. The CDR3 sequence is 13 residues long. V lost 7 bases, J lost 6 bases, and 7 bases stayed unmatched. The germline CDR1 and CDR2 sequences are MNHNS and SASEGT. CDR3 protein: CASTSGTGREQYF. The CDR3 nucleotides read TGTGCCAGCACCTCCGGGACAGGGCGCGAGCAGTACTTC.

This clone was observed once. The chain combines TRBV5-1 with TRBJ2-7; TRBD2 matches 14 bases. CDR1 is SGHRS, CDR2 YFSETQ, per germline. Trimming at V came to 3 bases and at J to 2 bases, leaving 1 base not matched to a gene. The length of the CDR3 is 15 residues. The CDR3 is CASSSGLAGAYEQYF. The CDR3 DNA follows: TGCGCCAGCAGCTCGGGACTAGCGGGGGCCTACGAGCAGTACTTC.

The DNA of the CDR3 is TGTGCCAGTACCGACGCTACGAACACTGAAGCTTTCTTT. This translates into CASTDATNTEAFF. The rearrangement links TRBV19 to TRBJ1-1; D not resolved. Germline CDR1 reads LNHDA; CDR2 reads SQIVND (reference sequence). The CDR3 extends over 13 amino acids. Trimming shortened V by 7 bases and J by 1 base, and 10 bases separated the two germline ends.

The CDR3, as DNA: TGTGCCAGCAGCTTAGGTGGGGGTGGAAACACCGGGGAGCTGTTTTTT. This gives the protein CASSLGGGGNTGELFF. The chain has TRBV5-4 and TRBJ2-2; either TRBD1 or TRBD2 may supply D (5 bases each). This CDR3 has 16 amino acids. Germline V CDR1 and CDR2: SGHNT, YYREEE (reference sequence). The V end was cut by 2 bases, the J end by 2 bases, with 13 bases between.